The sequence of this T cell receptor (beta chain) was determined in a study of blood T cell repertoires in COVID-19. On the study more broadly: T cells, B-cell-depleted T cells, or PBMCs provided the cDNA or gDNA that served as material.

Profiling relied on immunoSEQ multiplex PCR, and the TCRdb table lists in-frame clones only, not all of them. The table has about 42,000 clones, around 90% seen once; the top ten hold 2.5% to 3%. Germline CDR1 reads LNHDA; CDR2 reads SQIVND (reference sequence). The junction had 9 bases not matched to a gene; V was cut back by 5 bases and J by 7 bases. The CDR3 is 15 residues long. The source of this sequence is a man aged 50-60 years with active COVID-19. Material for sequencing was peripheral blood. The gene calls are TRBV19 and TRBJ1-2; 11 nucleotides line up with TRBD1. CDR3 coding DNA: TGTGCCAGTAGTCTATCCCCGGGACAGGGGGGTGGCTACACCTTC. It codes for CASSLSPGQGGGYTF.